This TCR beta chain was identified in a study of identical twins' blood T cells. TCRdb processed the 5' RACE reads anew with MiXCR; each CDR3 protein has one entry. The sample holds roughly 380,000 distinct CDR3 sequences, 25% to 35% seen once. Notes on this clonotype: An end of the junction differs from the germline gene, which may be a read error.

The V gene's germline CDR1 is SQVTM and CDR2 ANQGSEA. The CDR3 extends over 14 amino acids. The rearrangement joins TRBV29-1 to TRBJ1-3; the D gene is possibly TRBD1 (5 bases). Source material: PBMCs. This TCR came from a woman aged 18 to 55 in good health. CDR3 loop: CSVLQGFTGNAIYF. Here the CDR3 DNA reads TGCAGCGTCCTCCAGGGATTCACTGGAAACGCCATATATTTT.